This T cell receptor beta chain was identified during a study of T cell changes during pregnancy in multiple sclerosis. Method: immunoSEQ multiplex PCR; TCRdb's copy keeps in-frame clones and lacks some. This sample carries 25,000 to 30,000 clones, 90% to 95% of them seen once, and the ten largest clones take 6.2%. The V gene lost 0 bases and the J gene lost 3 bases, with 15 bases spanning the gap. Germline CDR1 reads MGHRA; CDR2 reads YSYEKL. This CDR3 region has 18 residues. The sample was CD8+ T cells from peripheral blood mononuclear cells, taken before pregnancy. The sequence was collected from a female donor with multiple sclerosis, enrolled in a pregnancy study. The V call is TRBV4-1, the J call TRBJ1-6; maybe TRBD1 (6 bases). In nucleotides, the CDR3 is TGCGCCAGCAGCCAAGAGGCCACCACAGGGCGCTATAATTCACCCCTCCACTTT. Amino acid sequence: CASSQEATTGRYNSPLHF.